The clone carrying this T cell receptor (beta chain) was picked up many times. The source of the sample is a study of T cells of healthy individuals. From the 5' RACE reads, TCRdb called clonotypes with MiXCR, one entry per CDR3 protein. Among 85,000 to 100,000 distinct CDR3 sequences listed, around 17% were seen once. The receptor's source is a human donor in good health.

The CDR3 coding sequence is TGCAGCGTTGAAGACATCAGGGTGAGGGGCACTGAAGCTTTCTTT. Translating it yields CSVEDIRVRGTEAFF. The rearrangement uses TRBV29-1 and TRBJ1-1, with D maybe TRBD1 (5 bases). The V gene lost 0 bases and the J gene lost 4 bases, with 15 bases spanning the gap. Germline-derived CDR1 and CDR2 are SQVTM and ANQGSEA. The CDR3 totals 15 residues.